This T cell receptor (beta chain) was documented in a study of Ad26.COV2.S vaccination and SARS-CoV-2 variants. The method was immunoSEQ multiplex PCR; TCRdb's version includes in-frame clones alone and lacks a portion of them. The repertoire includes about 410,000 clones, roughly 90% of them detected once, and around 1.7% sits in the top ten. Described treatment: some 20 received Ad26.COV2.S at low or high dose, single or two shots; several received placebo; per-sample allocation not given. On day 63 after the first injection, vaccine and placebo recipients gave samples. The sequence derives from a person aged 18-65 years who received the Ad26.COV2.S COVID-19 vaccine or a placebo. Sample: peripheral blood, taken in a trial of Ad26.COV2.S vaccine versus placebo.

Written as DNA, the CDR3 is TGTGCCAGCAGCTTAGGGGGAGCGAATCAGCCCCAGCATTTT. Its protein product is CASSLGGANQPQHF. The chain is built from TRBV7-9 and TRBJ1-5, with no clear D. The CDR3 spans 14 residues. The V and J ends lost 1 base and 4 bases respectively, with 8 bases between them. Germline CDR1 is SEHNR and CDR2 is FQNEAQ (reference sequence).